The clone carrying this TCR beta chain has more than one count but fewer than ten. Its specificity is not known. The second PCR ran roughly 6 to 12 cycles with a sample-barcoded 5' primer and J-beta primers. A tag from a template-switch adaptor with 12 random nucleotides marked each cDNA molecule. TCRdb ran MiXCR on the 5' RACE reads and lists one entry per CDR3 protein. The sample lists 1.5 million to 2 million distinct CDR3 sequences, about 31% occurring once. This sample was taken from a study of blood T cells in healthy people across ages. The germline gives CDR1 LGHDT, CDR2 YNNKEL (reference sequence). The CDR3 totals 14 residues. Trimming left V 4 bases short and J 5 bases short, with 14 bases between. Study-wide results and caveats: From one million sequenced T cells, diversity estimates were lower bounds. In long-lived donors, naive CD4+ cell counts and diversity exceeded those of aged donors.

The source material was blood. This sequence was found in a woman between 25 and 40 years old in good health. V is TRBV3-1 and J is TRBJ2-5; D possibly corresponds to TRBD1 (6 bases). CDR3 protein: CASSRATGPETQYF. In nucleotides, the CDR3 is TGTGCCAGCAGCCGGGCCACAGGGCCGGAGACCCAGTACTTC.